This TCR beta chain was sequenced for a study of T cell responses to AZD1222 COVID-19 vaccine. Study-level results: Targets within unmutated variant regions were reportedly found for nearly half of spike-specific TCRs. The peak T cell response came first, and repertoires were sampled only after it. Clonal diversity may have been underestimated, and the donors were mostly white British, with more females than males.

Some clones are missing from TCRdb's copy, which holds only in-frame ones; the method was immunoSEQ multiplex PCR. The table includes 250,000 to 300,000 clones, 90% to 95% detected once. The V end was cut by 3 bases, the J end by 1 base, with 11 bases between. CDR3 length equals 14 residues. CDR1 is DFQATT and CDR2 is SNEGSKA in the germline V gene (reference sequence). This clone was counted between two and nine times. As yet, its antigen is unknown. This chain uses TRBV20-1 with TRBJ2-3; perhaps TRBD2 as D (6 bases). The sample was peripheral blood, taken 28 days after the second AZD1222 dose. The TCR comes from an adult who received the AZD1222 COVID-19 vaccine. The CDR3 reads CSASHGGRTDTQYF. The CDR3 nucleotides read TGCAGTGCTAGTCACGGGGGACGCACAGATACGCAGTATTTT.